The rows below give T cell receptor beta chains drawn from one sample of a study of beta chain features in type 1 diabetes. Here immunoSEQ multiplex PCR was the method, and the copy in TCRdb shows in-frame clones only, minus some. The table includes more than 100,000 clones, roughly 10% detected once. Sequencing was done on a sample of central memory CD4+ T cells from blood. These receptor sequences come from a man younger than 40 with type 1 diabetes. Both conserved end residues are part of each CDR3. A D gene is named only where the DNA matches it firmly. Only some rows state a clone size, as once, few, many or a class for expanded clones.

TGTGCCAGCAGTTCCCCAGGGCAGGGGGACGGAACTGAAGCTTTCTTT	CASSSPGQGDGTEAFF	-	TRBV28	TRBJ1-1	TRBD1
TGTGCCAGCAGCGCACAGGGGTCGGATAATTCACCCCTCCACTTT	CASSAQGSDNSPLHF	few	TRBV9	TRBJ1-6	TRBD1
TGTGCCAGCAGCGTAGGAAACGGAGATACGCAGTATTTT	CASSVGNGDTQYF	few	TRBV9	TRBJ2-3	-
TGCGCCAGCAGTCAACTAGCCCGGGCGGACTATGGCTACACCTTC	CASSQLARADYGYTF	-	TRBV4-1	TRBJ1-2	-
TGTGCCAGCAGCTTTACCCTCGGGGAAAGTGGCTACACCTTC	CASSFTLGESGYTF	-	TRBV7-2	TRBJ1-2	-
TGTGCCAGCAGCCCGGGACTTCCTCTCGTGACCCAGTACTTC	CASSPGLPLVTQYF	few	TRBV11-2	TRBJ2-5	-
TGTGCCAGCAGCCTCACAGGGGAATCGTACAATGAGCAGTTCTTC	CASSLTGESYNEQFF	-	TRBV4-2	TRBJ2-1	TRBD1
TGTGCCAGTGCGACTAGCGGGGACCAAGAGACCCAGTACTTC	CASATSGDQETQYF	-	TRBV6-6	TRBJ2-5	TRBD2
TGTGCCACCTCCATCGGGACTCCTGGGGTGTACTTC	CATSIGTPGVYF	few	TRBV2	TRBJ2-7	-
TGTGCCAGCAGCTTAGGGGCGGGACAGGTGAGCACAGATACGCAGTATTTT	CASSLGAGQVSTDTQYF	-	TRBV11-2	TRBJ2-3	TRBD1
TGTGCCAGCAGCGTAGCGACTTATGAGGAGACCCAGTACTTC	CASSVATYEETQYF	-	TRBV9	TRBJ2-5	-
TGTGCCAGCAGCCAAGATGTCGCGGGGCTGAAGACCCAGTACTTC	CASSQDVAGLKTQYF	few	TRBV4-2	TRBJ2-5	-
TGCGCCAGCAGCATCCCAGGGGGTTTCACCGGGGAGCTGTTTTTT	CASSIPGGFTGELFF	few	TRBV5-1	TRBJ2-2	TRBD1
TGTGCCAGCAGCCTTGTCGGGTATAATTCACCCCTCCACTTT	CASSLVGYNSPLHF	-	TRBV7-9	TRBJ1-6	-
TGCGCCAGCAGCCGACTACCCACAGATACGCAGTATTTT	CASSRLPTDTQYF	-	TRBV5-1	TRBJ2-3	-
TGTGCCATCAGCGGAGGCCCAGATACGCAGTATTTT	CAISGGPDTQYF	-	TRBV10-3	TRBJ2-3	-
TGTGCCAGCAGCCAGAGCTGGGGGACAGGGGGAAGTGAGCAGTTCTTC	CASSQSWGTGGSEQFF	-	TRBV4-2	TRBJ2-1	TRBD1
TGTGCCAGCAGTTACTTAACAGGGCAGCCCCAGCATTTT	CASSYLTGQPQHF	few	TRBV6-5	TRBJ1-5	-
TGTGCCAGCAGCCGTCCCCCAAGCGGGGGGGCCTACAATGAGCAGTTCTTC	CASSRPPSGGAYNEQFF	-	TRBV5-4	TRBJ2-1	TRBD2
TGCGCCAGCAGCTTTACAGGGGGCAACGGCTACACCTTC	CASSFTGGNGYTF	-	TRBV5-1	TRBJ1-2	TRBD1
TGTGCCAGCAGCGGCGACTACGGAGATACGCAGTATTTT	CASSGDYGDTQYF	-	TRBV9	TRBJ2-3	-
TGTGCCAGCAGTCTCCCCGGGGGGCCAGAGACCCAGTACTTC	CASSLPGGPETQYF	-	TRBV6-6	TRBJ2-5	-
TGTGCCAGCAGCCCGCGACAGGGATCGAACATTCAGTACTTC	CASSPRQGSNIQYF	few	TRBV7-2	TRBJ2-4	TRBD1